The 7 T cell receptor beta chains below come from one sample, sequenced in a study of blood T cells in healthy people across ages. The second PCR ran roughly 6 to 11 cycles with a sample-barcoded 5' primer and J-beta primers. TCRdb analysed the 5' RACE reads with MiXCR anew, one entry per CDR3 protein. The sample includes roughly 1,300,000 distinct CDR3 sequences, roughly 59% of them seen just once. The sample comprised blood. The source is a young man in good health.

The chain recombines TRBV10-3 with TRBJ2-7; perhaps TRBD1 as D (5 bases). This CDR3 has 13 residues. Trimming removed 6 bases from V and 1 base from J, with 10 bases in between. Per germline, CDR1 ENHRY and CDR2 SYGVKD. CDR3: CAISPGISYEQYF. The CDR3 DNA is TGTGCCATCAGCCCAGGGATTTCCTACGAGCAGTACTTC.

This clonotype was observed a single time. DNA of the CDR3: TGTGCCAGCGCCCCAATGGGGGCAAATGAAAAACTGTTTTTT. It codes for CASAPMGANEKLFF. This chain uses TRBV6-1 with TRBJ1-4, with D maybe TRBD1 (6 bases). The germline V and J ends were trimmed by 8 bases and 5 bases, with 15 bases remaining between them. Germline V gene data show CDR1 as MNHNS and CDR2 as SASEGT. The CDR3 loop spans 14 amino acids.

The chain has TRBV10-3 and TRBJ2-1; possible D gene TRBD2, 5 bases. This CDR3 region has 14 residues. Trimming took 7 bases from V and 2 from J, leaving 12 bases between them. Germline V gives CDR1 ENHRY, CDR2 SYGVKD. The CDR3 DNA is TGTGCCATCACGGGTGCCGGGGCCTACAATGAGCAGTTCTTC. Translating it yields CAITGAGAYNEQFF.

This clonotype turned up a few times. The gene calls are TRBV4-2 and TRBJ1-2; D is possibly TRBD1 (6 bases). Germline V gene data show CDR1 as LGHNA and CDR2 as YNFKEQ. This CDR3 has 14 residues. Trimming pared 1 base from V and 3 bases from J, leaving 9 bases between. The CDR3 coding sequence is TGTGCCAGCAGCCAAGCGAGGGGGGACTATGGCTACACCTTC. Translated: CASSQARGDYGYTF.

The J gene is TRBJ2-1, the V gene TRBV4-1, with D possibly being TRBD2 (5 bases). In germline, CDR1 is MGHRA, CDR2 YSYEKL. V lost 1 base and J 10 bases, leaving 17 bases between the germline ends. The CDR3 sequence is 15 residues long. The DNA of the CDR3 is TGCGCCAGCAGCCAAGTTTCTAGGGCTCCTAGCGAGCAGTTCTTC. It specifies CASSQVSRAPSEQFF.

The rearrangement uses TRBV4-2 and TRBJ2-5; D remains unclear. The J call is doubtful: the DNA matches TRBJ2-7 better. This CDR3 has 13 residues. From germline, CDR1 is LGHNA and CDR2 YNFKEQ. As DNA, the CDR3 is TGTGCCAGCAGCCAAGCAATGGGATACGAGCAGTACTTC. Its protein is CASSQAMGYEQYF.

The V and J genes are TRBV4-1 and TRBJ1-2; D not resolved. CDR1 is MGHRA and CDR2 is YSYEKL in the germline V gene. Trimming pared 2 bases from V and 4 bases from J, leaving 8 bases between. This CDR3 is built from 13 residues. As DNA, the CDR3 is TGCGCCAGCAGCCAAACCGAAAGCTATGGCTACACCTTC. Translating gives CASSQTESYGYTF.